This passage covers 24 T cell receptor beta chains from one sample sequenced in a study of PD-1 blockade in mismatch repair-deficient tumors. Clones were sequenced by immunoSEQ multiplex PCR, and TCRdb holds only the in-frame ones, with some missing. The sample holds about 110,000 clones, approximately 80% seen once. The sample here was peripheral blood, taken approximately 60 weeks after starting pembrolizumab. The receptors shown here come from an adult with mismatch repair-deficient cancer.

The rearrangement uses TRBV4-3 and TRBJ2-3; 8 bases are shared with TRBD1. Germline CDR1 reads LGHNA; CDR2 reads YSLEER. The CDR3 has 15 amino acids. V lost 5 bases to trimming and J lost 2 bases; unmatched junction nucleotides: 6. The CDR3 DNA is TGCGCCAGCAGCAATGGACAGGGACACACAGATACGCAGTATTTT. Its protein is CASSNGQGHTDTQYF.

The chain uses TRBV5-1 and TRBJ2-7, with D perhaps matching TRBD1 (5 bases). The V end was cut by 0 bases, the J end by 3 bases, with 7 bases between. The germline CDR1 and CDR2 sequences are SGHRS and YFSETQ. The CDR3 is 13 amino acids. CDR3 protein: CASSLGQSYEQYF. As DNA, the CDR3 is TGCGCCAGCAGCTTGGGACAGAGCTACGAGCAGTACTTC.

The V call is TRBV30, the J call TRBJ1-1; TRBD1 matches 7 bases. Trimming took 5 bases from V and 5 from J; bases not matched to a gene: 5. Germline CDR1 reads GTSNPN; CDR2 reads SVGIG (reference sequence). The CDR3 is made up of 12 amino acids. CDR3: CAWATGRTEAFF. The CDR3, as DNA: TGTGCCTGGGCGACAGGGCGAACTGAAGCTTTCTTT.

This clone was seen more than once but under ten times. This chain links TRBV7-3 with TRBJ1-3; D uncertain. Looked up from germline, CDR1 is SGHTA and CDR2 is FQGTGA. The CDR3 totals 13 residues. V was trimmed by 3 bases and J by 3 bases, leaving 6 bases between them. CDR3 amino acids: CASSFGRGNTIYF. The DNA of the CDR3 is TGTGCCAGCAGCTTTGGACGTGGAAACACCATATATTTT.

The chain carries TRBV16 and TRBJ2-1; the match to TRBD1 covers 7 bases. V lost 3 bases to trimming and J lost 3 bases; unmatched junction nucleotides: 5. This CDR3 has 15 amino acids. Germline V lookup: CDR1 KGHSY, CDR2 FQNENV. For the CDR3, the DNA is TGTGCCAGCAGCCACTCCGGACAGGTCTACAATGAGCAGTTCTTC. It translates to CASSHSGQVYNEQFF.

The sample holds one count of this clone. This chain joins TRBV7-6 and TRBJ2-5, with unresolved D. The J call is in doubt because the DNA end fits TRBJ2-7 better. The CDR3 contains 15 residues. Germline lookup yields CDR1 SGHVS and CDR2 FNYEAQ. CDR3 protein: CASSLAGSGSYEQYF. As DNA, the CDR3 is TGTGCCAGCAGCTTAGCGGGTTCGGGCTCCTACGAGCAGTACTTC.

This clone occurred a few times. The J gene is TRBJ2-5, the V gene TRBV5-1, with 8 bases matching TRBD2. CDR1 is SGHRS, CDR2 YFSETQ, per germline. After removal of 4 bases from V and 5 bases from J, the junction contained 7 bases not matched to a gene. This CDR3 has 14 residues. In DNA, the CDR3 is TGCGCCAGCAGCCCCGGACTAGCTGAGGAGACCCAGTACTTC. It codes for CASSPGLAEETQYF.

This chain connects TRBV9 to TRBJ2-7; 7 bases match TRBD2. The CDR3 totals 16 residues. The V gene end was trimmed by 4 bases and the J gene end by 5 bases; junction bases not matched to a gene: 15. Per germline, CDR1 SGDLS and CDR2 YYNGEE. CDR3 in amino acids: CASSHHREADRNEQYF. The CDR3 DNA follows: TGTGCCAGCAGCCACCATCGGGAGGCGGATCGAAACGAGCAGTACTTC. The full variable domain, in which reference TRBV9 and TRBJ2-7 provide the parts outside the CDR3, is DSGVTQTPKHLITATGQRVTLRCSPRSGDLSVYWYQQSLDQGLQFLIQYYNGEERAKGNILERFSAQQFPDLHSELNLSSLELGDSALYFCASSHHREADRNEQYFGPGTRLTVT.

The chain has TRBV30 and TRBJ2-7, with D possibly being TRBD1 (6 bases). This CDR3 has 13 residues. V lost 0 bases and J 5 bases, leaving 11 bases between the germline ends. CDR1 and CDR2 (germline): GTSNPN, SVGIG (reference sequence). The CDR3 coding sequence is TGTGCCTGGAGTGTTTACGCAGGGGACGAGCAGTACTTC. This codes for CAWSVYAGDEQYF. Looking up the rest from reference TRBV30 and TRBJ2-7 gives the full variable domain: SQTIHQWPATLVQPVGSPLSLECTVEGTSNPNLYWYRQAAGRGLQLLFYSVGIGQISSEVPQNLSASRPQDRQFILSSKKLLLSDSGFYLCAWSVYAGDEQYFGPGTRLTVT.

Regarding this clone: One end of the junction fails to match germline, which may point to a read error. The CDR3, as DNA: TGTGCTAGCAGCCCCTCCGGGAGCCACTCCTACAATGAGCAGTTCTTC. It specifies CASSPSGSHSYNEQFF. V and J are TRBV7-7 and TRBJ2-1; a possible D gene is TRBD2 (6 bases). This CDR3 is 16 amino acids long. Germline V gene sequence: CDR1 SSHAT, CDR2 FNYEAQ (reference sequence).

This sequence joins TRBV29-1 and TRBJ2-3; D remains unclear. CDR1 is SQVTM and CDR2 is ANQGSEA in the germline V gene. V was cut by 7 bases and J by 0 bases, with 11 bases left in between. CDR3 size: 13 residues. CDR3 sequence (DNA): TGCAGCGCGGAACCCGGGAGCACAGATACGCAGTATTTT. This sequence encodes CSAEPGSTDTQYF.

This clone came up a few times. V and J are TRBV28 and TRBJ2-1, with D perhaps TRBD1 or TRBD2 (6 bases each). The CDR3 sequence is 12 residues long. The V end lost 6 bases, the J end lost 12 bases, and 15 bases lay between the germline ends. Germline V gene data show CDR1 as MDHEN and CDR2 as SYDVKM. DNA for the CDR3: TGTGCCAGCAGGGGGGGCCGTCTGGGGCAGTTCTTC. Its translation: CASRGGRLGQFF.

Only a few counts were recorded for this clone. This chain uses TRBV29-1 with TRBJ2-7; TRBD1 aligns across 8 bases. CDR1 is SQVTM, CDR2 ANQGSEA, per germline. V trimming: 5 bases; J trimming: 6 bases; junction bases outside the gene matches: 6. The CDR3 extends over 12 amino acids. CDR3 loop: CSVTFTGGEQYF. In DNA, the CDR3 is TGCAGCGTTACGTTCACAGGGGGCGAGCAGTACTTC.

This clone was observed once. The chain carries TRBV6-6 and TRBJ2-7; 9 nucleotides match TRBD1. CDR1 and CDR2 from the germline V gene are MNHNY and SVGAGI (reference sequence). CDR3 length: 15 residues. J lost 0 bases, V lost 7 bases, and 7 bases had no gene match. CDR3 bases: TGTGCCAGCACCCAGGGACAGGGATACTCCTACGAGCAGTACTTC. It codes for CASTQGQGYSYEQYF.

This clone was seen only a few times. The chain recombines TRBV19 with TRBJ2-7, with 8 nucleotides matching TRBD2. Germline-derived CDR1 and CDR2 are LNHDA and SQIVND (reference sequence). With 9 bases clipped from V and 0 bases from J, the junction kept 4 bases outside the gene matches. CDR3 length: 13 amino acids. DNA for the CDR3: TGTGCCAGCGAGGGGACTAGCTCCTACGAGCAGTACTTC. Amino acids: CASEGTSSYEQYF.

The gene calls are TRBV4-1 and TRBJ1-3, with D hard to call. This CDR3 comprises 15 residues. Germline CDR1 and CDR2: MGHRA and YSYEKL. V lost 6 bases, J lost 8 bases, and 20 bases lay in between. The CDR3 nucleotides read TGCGCCAGCAGAAAGGGAAACGGCGCTCTGGACACCATATATTTT. This gives the protein CASRKGNGALDTIYF.

The chain combines TRBV6-1 with TRBJ2-7, with a possible D match to TRBD1 (6 bases). The CDR3 spans 15 residues. V lost 6 bases and J lost 3, with 18 bases in between. CDR1 and CDR2 from the germline V gene are MNHNS and SASEGT. This CDR3 reads CASSQGRGFVYEQYF. In DNA, the CDR3 is TGTGCCAGCAGCCAGGGTAGGGGGTTTGTCTACGAGCAGTACTTC.

The CDR3 DNA sequence: TGTGCCAGCAGCGGAACAGGGGCGTCTGGAAACACCATATATTTT. Protein: CASSGTGASGNTIYF. This rearrangement joins TRBV7-2 to TRBJ1-3; 7 nucleotides align to TRBD1. Germline V gives CDR1 SGHTA, CDR2 FQGNSA. V dropped 5 bases and J dropped 1; count of bases not matched to a gene: 5. The length of the CDR3 is 15 residues.

CDR3: CASSKPGLTSYNEQFF. The CDR3 DNA reads as TGTGCCAGCAGTAAACCGGGACTAACCTCCTACAATGAGCAGTTCTTC. V gene TRBV2 combines with J gene TRBJ2-1; TRBD2 aligns across 7 bases. CDR3 length equals 16 residues. The ends lost 5 bases at V and 0 bases at J; junction bases unmatched: 7. In germline, CDR1 is SNHLY, CDR2 FYNNEI.

The V call is TRBV5-1, the J call TRBJ1-4, with 7 positions matching TRBD1. Germline values: CDR1 SGHRS, CDR2 YFSETQ. V gave up 0 bases and J gave up 8 bases; unmatched junction bases: 10. This CDR3 comprises 16 residues. CDR3 protein: CASSLGQGVISEKLFF. The CDR3 DNA reads TGCGCCAGCAGCTTGGGGCAGGGGGTTATATCCGAAAAACTGTTTTTT.

The rearrangement uses TRBV19 and TRBJ2-7, with a tentative D call TRBD1 (6 bases). CDR3 length equals 15 residues. Trimming removed 9 bases at V and 2 bases at J, with 20 bases between. The germline CDR1 and CDR2 sequences are LNHDA and SQIVND (reference sequence). CDR3 protein: CASSTTGKQTYEQYF. CDR3 nucleotides: TGTGCCAGCTCTACCACAGGGAAACAAACCTACGAGCAGTACTTC.

The chain carries TRBV15 and TRBJ1-3; D unclear. The CDR3 is 18 residues long. V was cut by 8 bases and J by 0 bases, with 23 bases left in between. Germline CDR1 is LNHNV and CDR2 is YYDKDF (reference sequence). Here the CDR3 DNA reads TGTGCCACCGGTAGAACTCCTGTCGTACCCGCCTCTGGAAACACCATATATTTT. It yields the protein CATGRTPVVPASGNTIYF.

The chain combines TRBV18 with TRBJ2-7; the D gene is possibly TRBD2 (6 bases). The V end lost 2 bases, the J end lost 0 bases, and 14 bases lay between the germline ends. CDR1 is KGHSH, CDR2 LQKENI, per germline. The CDR3 is 16 residues long. As DNA, the CDR3 is TGTGCCAGCTCACCATGGACGGGAGCAAGCTCCTACGAGCAGTACTTC. Translation: CASSPWTGASSYEQYF. Based on the CDR3 plus reference TRBV18 and TRBJ2-7, the full variable domain is NAGVMQNPRHLVRRRGQEARLRCSPMKGHSHVYWYRQLPEEGLKFMVYLQKENIIDESGMPKERFSAEFPKEGPSILRIQQVVRGDSAAYFCASSPWTGASSYEQYFGPGTRLTVT.

This clone has just a few counts. The chain employs TRBV7-3 and TRBJ1-4; D is unresolved. CDR1 and CDR2 (germline): SGHTA, FQGTGA. The CDR3 totals 13 residues. V was clipped by 5 bases and J by 8 bases, with 12 bases between them. DNA for the CDR3: TGTGCCAGCAGCCTCGGCCCTGACGAAAAACTGTTTTTT. Protein: CASSLGPDEKLFF.